This T cell receptor beta chain appears in the sequencing data of a study of OX40 agonist ivuxolimab in advanced cancers. Background on the study: Ivuxolimab was delivered to patients intravenously every 2 weeks at doses spanning 0.01 to 10 mg/kg.

The junction had 8 bases not matched to a gene; V was cut back by 0 bases and J by 9 bases. The CDR3 sequence is 15 residues long. The germline gives CDR1 SGHDN, CDR2 FVKESK. On this clone itself: Antigen specificity is unknown.

Assay: immunoSEQ multiplex PCR; the TCRdb copy retains only in-frame clones and omits some. The sample holds tens of thousands of clones, 70% to 90% seen once. General study results and limits: Part of the nonresponder group also had normalized T-cell clonal expansion that was low.

This specimen was CD4+ or CD8+ T cells sorted from blood, taken in a trial of the OX40 agonist ivuxolimab. The rearrangement uses TRBV14 and TRBJ2-1; 7 bases map to TRBD2. The origin of this receptor is an adult with an advanced solid tumor such as melanoma, head and neck, liver or kidney cancer. CDR3 loop: CASSQDPRQRGEQFF. In DNA form, the CDR3 reads TGTGCCAGCAGCCAAGATCCCCGCCAGCGGGGTGAGCAGTTCTTC.